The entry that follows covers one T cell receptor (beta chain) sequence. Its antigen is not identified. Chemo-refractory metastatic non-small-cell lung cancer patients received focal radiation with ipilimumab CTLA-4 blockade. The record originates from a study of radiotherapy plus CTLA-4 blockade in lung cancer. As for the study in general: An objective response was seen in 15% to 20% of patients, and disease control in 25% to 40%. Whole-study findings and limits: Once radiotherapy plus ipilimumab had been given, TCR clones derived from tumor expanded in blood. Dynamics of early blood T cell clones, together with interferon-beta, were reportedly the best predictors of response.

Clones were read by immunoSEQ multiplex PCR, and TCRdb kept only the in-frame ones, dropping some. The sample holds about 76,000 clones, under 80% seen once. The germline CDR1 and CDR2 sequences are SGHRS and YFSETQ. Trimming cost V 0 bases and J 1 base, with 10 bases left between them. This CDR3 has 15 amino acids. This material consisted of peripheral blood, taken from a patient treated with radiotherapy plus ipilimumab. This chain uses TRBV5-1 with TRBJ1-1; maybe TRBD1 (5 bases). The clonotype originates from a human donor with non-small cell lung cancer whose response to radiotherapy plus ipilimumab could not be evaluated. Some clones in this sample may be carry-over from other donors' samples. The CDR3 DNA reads TGCGCCAGCAGCTTGGTGGATGGGGCGAACACTGAAGCTTTCTTT. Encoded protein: CASSLVDGANTEAFF.